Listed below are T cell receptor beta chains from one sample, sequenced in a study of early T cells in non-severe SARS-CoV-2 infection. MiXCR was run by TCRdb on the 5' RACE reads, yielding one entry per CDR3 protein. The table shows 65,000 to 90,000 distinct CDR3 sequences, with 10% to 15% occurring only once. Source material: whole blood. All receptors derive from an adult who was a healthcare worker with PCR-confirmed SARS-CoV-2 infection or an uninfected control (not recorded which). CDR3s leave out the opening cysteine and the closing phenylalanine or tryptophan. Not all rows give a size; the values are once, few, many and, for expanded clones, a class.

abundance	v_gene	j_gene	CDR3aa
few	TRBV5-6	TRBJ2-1	ASSSDSYYNEQF
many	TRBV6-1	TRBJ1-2	ARLTGYGYT
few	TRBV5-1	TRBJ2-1	ASSLRTGGPKQF
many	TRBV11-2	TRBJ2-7	ASSLIASGMDEQY
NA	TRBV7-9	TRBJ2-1	ASSFLLAGDAEQF
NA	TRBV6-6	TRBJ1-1	ASTQREGVYTEAF
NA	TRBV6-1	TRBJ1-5	ASKGSNQPQH
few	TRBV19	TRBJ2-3	ASSTGTGLAAADTQY
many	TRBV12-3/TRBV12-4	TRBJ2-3	ASSLARLAGATDTQY
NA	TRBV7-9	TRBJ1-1	ASTLRGGRNTEAF
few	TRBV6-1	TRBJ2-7	ASSEIGTSYEQY
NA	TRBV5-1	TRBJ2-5	ASSTEGGGTQY
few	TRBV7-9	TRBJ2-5	ASSLRDRETQY
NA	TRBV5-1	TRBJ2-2	ASSLALAVINTGELF
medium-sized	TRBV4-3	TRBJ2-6	ASSPRAFSGANVLT
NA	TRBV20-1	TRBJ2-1	SATPYSSYNEQF
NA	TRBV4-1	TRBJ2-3	ASSQVGAESDTQY
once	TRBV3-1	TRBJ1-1	ASSHLDRPTEAF
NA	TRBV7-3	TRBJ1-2	ASSLIRPGTWFFSYGYT
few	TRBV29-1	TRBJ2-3	SVGQGADTQY
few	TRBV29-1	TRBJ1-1	SVLYRGVEAF
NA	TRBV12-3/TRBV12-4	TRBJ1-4	ASSFERDEKLF
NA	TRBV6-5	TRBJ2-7	ASSWDRVSSYEQY
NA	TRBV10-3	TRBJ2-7	AISRLAGYSAHEQY
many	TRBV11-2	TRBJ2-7	ASRHPGGDRGEQY
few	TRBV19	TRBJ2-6	ASSRTQGAVSGANVLT
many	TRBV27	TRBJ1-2	ASSLRPNYGYT
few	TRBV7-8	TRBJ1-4	ASSLSRTREKLF
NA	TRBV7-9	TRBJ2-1	ASSPSVYVGKGSYNEQF
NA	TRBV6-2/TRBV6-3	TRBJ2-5	ASSYAPGRGQETQY